Presented here are 9 T cell receptor beta chains from one specimen sequenced in a study of beta chain bispecific antibodies for T cell cancers (dated by TCRdb to the early 2020s). General study outcomes and caveats: Leukemia cell line cells were mixed with normal T cells in each sequenced sample, and most of the targeted TRBV signal was derived from the leukemia cells rather than from the normal T cells. Relative to anti-CD19, anti-TRBV12 exposure cut the share of total TRBV signal from TRBV12-3 by 97% to 99%, while TRBV12-4 dropped by less than 40%, which was not significant.

The treatment or condition label corresponds to: alpha-V12: anti-TRBV12 scFv linked to anti-CD3 scFv. T cells were expanded from blood mononuclear cells with anti-CD3 antibody OKT3 or CD3/CD28 Dynabeads for around three days. Receptor amplification or capture employed 5' RACE. The sequencing machine was an Illumina MiSeq. TCRdb itself trimmed the public reads at Q25 with fastp, ran MiXCR and retained productive beta chains. CDR3 protein duplicates are merged, each entry listing the most common genes and DNA. The table for this sample lists some 20,000 distinct CDR3 sequences; about 2% of them were counted only once. About 4.9% of the sample lies in the top ten. Which antigens these TCRs recognize remains unknown. The source material was healthy donor T cells cultured with leukemia cells, sampled from a culture containing a bispecific antibody targeting TCR Vbeta12. The receptor set was obtained from a human donor in good health. Some clones in this sample may be carry-over from other donors' samples.

This clonotype was detected many times. V and J are TRBV19 and TRBJ1-3; 7 positions match TRBD1. Germline lookup yields CDR1 LNHDA and CDR2 SQIVND (reference sequence). The junction had 15 bases not matched to a gene; V was cut back by 6 bases and J by 4 bases. The CDR3 is 17 residues long. The CDR3 protein is CASRPDPGTAAGNTIYF. The CDR3 DNA is TGTGCCAGTAGACCTGACCCCGGGACAGCGGCGGGAAACACCATATATTTT.

This clonotype was picked up a small number of times. V gene TRBV19 combines with J gene TRBJ2-7, with TRBD2 matching over 7 bases. CDR1 and CDR2 (germline): LNHDA, SQIVND (reference sequence). V trimming: 5 bases; J trimming: 3 bases; junction bases outside the gene matches: 4. This CDR3 is 13 amino acids long. As DNA, the CDR3 is TGTGCCAGTAGTCCTACTAGCGACTACGAGCAGTACTTC. It is translated as CASSPTSDYEQYF.

Ten or more counts support this clonotype. The gene calls are TRBV10-3 and TRBJ2-3, with no clear D. This CDR3 region has 14 residues. Germline CDR1 and CDR2: ENHRY and SYGVKD. The V end lost 0 bases, the J end lost 2 bases, and 6 bases lay between the germline ends. The CDR3 here is CAISESTSTDTQYF. DNA for the CDR3: TGTGCCATCAGTGAGTCGACTTCCACAGATACGCAGTATTTT.

This clonotype was seen ten or more times. The gene calls are TRBV9 and TRBJ1-3, with 10 bases aligning to TRBD1. Unmatched junction bases numbered 15, after V lost 3 bases and J lost 9 bases. The CDR3 length is 17 residues. CDR1 SGDLS and CDR2 YYNGEE come from the germline V gene. CDR3 loop: CASSANPDRGEMGTIYF. CDR3 in DNA: TGTGCCAGCAGCGCTAATCCGGACAGGGGGGAGATGGGCACCATATATTTT.

This clonotype was seen ten or more times. The chain uses TRBV6-1 and TRBJ2-5; either TRBD1 or TRBD2 may fit D (5 bases each). Germline values: CDR1 MNHNS, CDR2 SASEGT. The CDR3 extends over 16 amino acids. Trimming took 4 bases from V and 2 from J, leaving 17 bases between them. The CDR3 region has the DNA TGTGCCAGCAGTGCCGTGGGACGGGCTAAACAAGAGACCCAGTACTTC. Translated: CASSAVGRAKQETQYF.

This clonotype has a count of ten or more. This rearrangement joins TRBV20-1 to TRBJ2-7, with TRBD1 matching 7 bases. This CDR3 has 16 amino acids. CDR1 and CDR2 from the germline V gene are DFQATT and SNEGSKA (reference sequence). The ends lost 4 bases at V and 3 bases at J; junction bases unmatched: 15. CDR3 protein: CSANGVDRSSYYEQYF. The CDR3 DNA follows: TGCAGTGCTAATGGTGTGGACAGGAGCTCCTACTACGAGCAGTACTTC.

This clonotype came up many times. The chain combines TRBV10-3 with TRBJ2-7; a possible D gene is TRBD2 (5 bases). Per germline, CDR1 ENHRY and CDR2 SYGVKD. The CDR3 loop spans 14 amino acids. The V and J ends lost 3 bases and 3 bases respectively, with 12 bases between them. The CDR3 sequence is CAISEAEGNYEQYF. In nucleotides, the CDR3 is TGTGCCATCAGTGAAGCGGAAGGGAACTACGAGCAGTACTTC.

This clonotype was found many times. V is TRBV7-2 and J is TRBJ2-7; TRBD2 is a possible D gene (7 bases). Per germline, CDR1 SGHTA and CDR2 FQGNSA. V was clipped by 1 base and J by 5 bases, with 18 bases between them. The length of the CDR3 is 16 residues. The CDR3 sequence is CASSLEEGGLGDEQYF. CDR3 sequence (DNA): TGTGCCAGCAGCTTAGAAGAGGGGGGGCTCGGGGACGAGCAGTACTTC. Full variable domain (missing parts from reference TRBV7-2 and TRBJ2-7): GAGVSQSPSNKVTEKGKDVELRCDPISGHTALYWYRQSLGQGLEFLIYFQGNSAPDKSGLPSDRFSAERTGGSVSTLTIQRTQQEDSAVYLCASSLEEGGLGDEQYFGPGTRLTVT.

This clonotype was counted a few times. The chain is built from TRBV19 and TRBJ2-1, with TRBD1 matching over 10 bases. Per the germline V gene, CDR1 is LNHDA and CDR2 is SQIVND (reference sequence). Germline trimming cut 5 bases from V and 3 bases from J; bases unmatched to any gene: 4. The CDR3 contains 15 residues. The CDR3, as DNA: TGTGCCAGTAGTCCGGGACAGGGGAACTACAATGAGCAGTTCTTC. The encoded protein is CASSPGQGNYNEQFF.